Following are 6 T cell receptor beta chains from one sample sequenced in a study of metastatic and nonmetastatic thyroid tumors. Patients were all untreated before their thyroid surgery. TCRdb reprocessed the PCR reads via MiXCR. The sample lists around 15,000 clones; about 32% were seen once. Sequences were obtained from tumor tissue. The source is a male donor with papillary thyroid cancer or a benign thyroid nodule (not recorded which). Some clones in this sample may be carry-over from other donors' samples.

The sample holds many counts of this clone. This could be a read error, since a much larger clone is one nucleotide away. This sample includes further DNA sequences coding for the same CDR3. This chain uses TRBV11-2 with TRBJ2-7, with D perhaps TRBD2 (6 bases). Germline CDR1 SGHAT, CDR2 FQNNGV. The CDR3 is 13 amino acids. CDR3 nucleotides: TGTGCTAGCCGCGGAGGGCTCTCCTACGAGCAGTACTTC. Residues: CASRGGLSYEQYF.

This clone showed up many times. A much larger clone lies a single base off, so this may be a read error. Likely a read error: the CDR3 ends without its conserved phenylalanine or tryptophan. The rearrangement links TRBV29-1 to TRBJ1-2; TRBD1 matches at 7 bases. J gave up 2 bases and V 1 base, and 4 bases lay outside the gene matches. The CDR3 is made up of 14 amino acids. Germline V gene lookup returns CDR1 SQVTM and CDR2 ANQGSEA. CDR3 amino acids: CSVEGRQGNYGYTS. CDR3 nucleotide sequence: TGCAGCGTTGAAGGACGACAGGGAAACTATGGCTACACCTCC.

J is TRBJ2-1 and V is TRBV18, with 14 bases identical to TRBD2. The CDR3 is 15 residues long. The V and J ends lost 5 bases and 8 bases, in that order; junction bases with no gene match: 5. Germline CDR1 is KGHSH and CDR2 is LQKENI. In DNA, the CDR3 is TGTGCCAGCTCATCGGGACTAGCGGGAGTCTATGAGCAGTTCTTC. The encoded protein is CASSSGLAGVYEQFF.

This clone is deemed medium-sized. This chain joins TRBV19 and TRBJ1-1; D not certain. The CDR3 loop spans 14 amino acids. Trimming left V 1 base short and J 0 bases short, with 6 bases between. Germline loops: CDR1 LNHDA, CDR2 SQIVND (reference sequence). In nucleotides, the CDR3 is TGTGCCAGTAGTATAGGACTGTTGAACACTGAAGCTTTCTTT. It codes for CASSIGLLNTEAFF.

The rearrangement uses TRBV11-3 and TRBJ2-1; D unresolved. This CDR3 is 13 amino acids long. The V gene lost 1 base and the J gene lost 4 bases, with 5 bases spanning the gap. In germline, CDR1 is SGHNT, CDR2 YENEEA. The CDR3 nucleotides are TGTGCCAGCAGCTTAGGCCAGTACAATGAGCAGTTCTTC. It specifies CASSLGQYNEQFF.

This clone has at least ten counts. The chain is built from TRBV5-1 and TRBJ1-1, with a possible D match to TRBD1 (5 bases). V lost 4 bases and J lost 7, with 14 bases in between. The CDR3 is 13 amino acids. CDR1 SGHRS and CDR2 YFSETQ come from the germline V gene. In DNA, the CDR3 is TGCGCCAGCAGCGATGGGGGGACGGGTGAAGCTTTCTTT. This encodes CASSDGGTGEAFF. Together with reference TRBV5-1 and TRBJ1-1, the CDR3 gives the full variable domain: KAGVTQTPRYLIKTRGQQVTLSCSPISGHRSVSWYQQTPGQGLQFLFEYFSETQRNKGNFPGRFSGRQFSNSRSEMNVSTLELGDSALYLCASSDGGTGEAFFGQGTRLTVV.